In this sample, the clone carrying this T cell receptor beta chain turned up once. Antigen specificity is unknown. Recent vaccinations or acute infections were absent in the healthy HIV-negative adult donors. From CD4+ cells came CD45RA+ naive and CD45RA-negative memory subsets. Using immunoSEQ multiplex PCR, the repertoire was profiled, and TCRdb retains in-frame clones only, with some absent. Altogether 2 million to 3 million clones are present, roughly nine tenths being singletons, with the ten largest covering under 0.15%. V was cut by 11 bases and J by 1 base, with 20 bases left in between. The CDR3 covers 15 residues. The V gene's germline CDR1 is SNHLY and CDR2 FYNNEI. The data derive from a study of shared clonotypes between healthy human individuals. Broader study findings: Rarefaction revealed incomplete sorted-subset sequencing despite large depth. Relative to their counterparts shared across all four donors, non-shared clonotypes exhibited diminished generation probabilities.

The clonotype was recovered from a man aged 18 to 35 in good health. The J gene is TRBJ1-1, the V gene TRBV2, with D tentatively TRBD1 (5 bases). The sample consisted of naive CD4+ T cells sorted from blood. The subset is: CD45RA+ positively selected. In DNA form, the CDR3 reads TGTGCCTCCAGAGGGGCAGCCGTCGGGAACACTGAAGCTTTCTTT. The encoded protein is CASRGAAVGNTEAFF. Using reference TRBV2 and TRBJ1-1 for the parts outside the CDR3, the full variable domain is EPEVTQTPSHQVTQMGQEVILRCVPISNHLYFYWYRQILGQKVEFLVSFYNNEISEKSEIFDDQFSVERPDGSNFTLKIRSTKLEDSAMYFCASRGAAVGNTEAFFGQGTRLTVV.